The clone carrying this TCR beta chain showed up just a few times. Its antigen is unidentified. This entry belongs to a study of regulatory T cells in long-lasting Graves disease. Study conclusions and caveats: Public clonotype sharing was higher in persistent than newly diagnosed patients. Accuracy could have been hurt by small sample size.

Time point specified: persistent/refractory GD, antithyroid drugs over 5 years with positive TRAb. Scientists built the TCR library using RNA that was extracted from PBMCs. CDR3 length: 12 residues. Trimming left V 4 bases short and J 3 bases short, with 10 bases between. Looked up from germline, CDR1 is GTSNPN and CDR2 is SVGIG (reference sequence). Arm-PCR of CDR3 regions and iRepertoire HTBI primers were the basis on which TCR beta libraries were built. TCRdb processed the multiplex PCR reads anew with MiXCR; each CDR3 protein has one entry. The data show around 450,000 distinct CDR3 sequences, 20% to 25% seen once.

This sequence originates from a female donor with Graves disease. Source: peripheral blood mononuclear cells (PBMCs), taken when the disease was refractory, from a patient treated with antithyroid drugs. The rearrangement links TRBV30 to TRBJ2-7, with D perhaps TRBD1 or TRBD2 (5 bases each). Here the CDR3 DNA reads TGTGCCTGGACTACTGGGGGCTACGAGCAGTACTTC. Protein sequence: CAWTTGGYEQYF.